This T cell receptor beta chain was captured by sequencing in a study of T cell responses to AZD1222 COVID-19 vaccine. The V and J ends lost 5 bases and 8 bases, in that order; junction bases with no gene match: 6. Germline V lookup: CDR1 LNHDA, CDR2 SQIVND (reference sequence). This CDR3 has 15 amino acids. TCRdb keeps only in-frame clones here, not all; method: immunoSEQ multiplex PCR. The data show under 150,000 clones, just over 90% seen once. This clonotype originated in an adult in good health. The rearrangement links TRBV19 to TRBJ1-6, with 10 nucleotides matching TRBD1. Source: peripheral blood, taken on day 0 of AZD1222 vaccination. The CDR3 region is CASSVEGTGDSPLHF. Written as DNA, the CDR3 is TGTGCCAGTAGTGTCGAGGGGACAGGGGATTCACCCCTCCACTTT.